This TCR beta chain was identified in a study of OX40 agonist ivuxolimab in advanced cancers. Peripheral blood came from all dose cohorts at three timepoints. The data were produced by immunoSEQ multiplex PCR, yet TCRdb's version contains in-frame clones alone and is incomplete. This sample carries about 57,000 clones, 83% of them seen once, and the ten largest clones take approximately 2.8%. V was pared by 4 bases and J by 7 bases, with 15 bases between. The V gene's germline CDR1 is SGHRS and CDR2 YFSETQ. The CDR3 contains 15 residues. The chain employs TRBV5-1 and TRBJ1-6; D may be TRBD1 (5 bases). The source was CD4+ or CD8+ T cells sorted from blood, collected in a trial of the OX40 agonist ivuxolimab. This TCR was sampled from an adult with an advanced solid tumor such as melanoma, head and neck, liver or kidney cancer. The CDR3 reads CASSPVSAGNSPLHF. Here the CDR3 DNA reads TGCGCCAGCAGCCCAGTCTCGGCAGGGAATTCACCCCTCCACTTT.